This T cell receptor beta chain derives from a study of neoadjuvant anti-PD-1 for oral cavity cancer. Looking at the study overall: Non-progressing patients received a fourth nivolumab dose near day 43, then surgery on days 50-56.

Germline CDR1 and CDR2: WNHNN and SYGVQD (reference sequence). Trimming took 5 bases from V and 9 from J, leaving 11 bases between them. The CDR3 runs to 12 residues. Most PBMC samples had approximately 470 ng input DNA in six replicates. Clones were read by immunoSEQ multiplex PCR, and TCRdb kept only the in-frame ones, dropping some. Among 13,000 to 15,000 clones listed, over 55% were seen once. This TCR was sampled from a person aged 40 to 85 with oral cavity squamous cell carcinoma. Material: PBMCs, obtained before nivolumab (anti-PD-1) treatment. The chain employs TRBV10-1 and TRBJ2-1, with D tentatively TRBD1 (5 bases). The CDR3: CASSYRLGEQFF. CDR3 bases: TGCGCCAGCAGTTACAGGTTAGGTGAGCAGTTCTTC.